This record concerns one T cell receptor (beta chain) sequence. Assay: immunoSEQ multiplex PCR; the TCRdb copy retains only in-frame clones and omits some. The sample comprises around 200,000 clones, roughly 84% of which are singletons, and 4.9% rests with the top ten. The data belong to a study of blood T cell repertoires in COVID-19. The V segment lost 1 base and the J segment 0 bases; nucleotides outside the gene matches: 1. CDR1 is SGHTA and CDR2 is FQGNSA in the germline V gene. This CDR3 is built from 16 residues. The receptor comes from a woman aged 80 or over with acute or convalescent COVID-19. This chain connects TRBV7-2 to TRBJ2-1, with 9 bases lining up with TRBD2. The sequencing input was peripheral blood. CDR3 protein: CASSLGTSVSYNEQFF. The CDR3, as DNA: TGTGCCAGCAGCTTAGGGACTAGCGTCTCCTACAATGAGCAGTTCTTC.